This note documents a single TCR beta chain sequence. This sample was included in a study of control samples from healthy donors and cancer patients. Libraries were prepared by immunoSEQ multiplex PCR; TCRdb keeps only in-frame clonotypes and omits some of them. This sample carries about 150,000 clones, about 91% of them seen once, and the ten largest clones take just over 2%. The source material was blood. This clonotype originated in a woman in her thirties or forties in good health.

Here the CDR3 reads CASSHSPGNTEAFF. The CDR3, as DNA: TGTGCCAGCAGCCATTCCCCGGGGAACACTGAAGCTTTCTTT. The genes are TRBV11-2 and TRBJ1-1, with D unresolved. Germline V gene lookup returns CDR1 SGHAT and CDR2 FQNNGV. Trimming cost V 5 bases and J 1 base, with 11 bases left between them. The CDR3 is made up of 14 amino acids.